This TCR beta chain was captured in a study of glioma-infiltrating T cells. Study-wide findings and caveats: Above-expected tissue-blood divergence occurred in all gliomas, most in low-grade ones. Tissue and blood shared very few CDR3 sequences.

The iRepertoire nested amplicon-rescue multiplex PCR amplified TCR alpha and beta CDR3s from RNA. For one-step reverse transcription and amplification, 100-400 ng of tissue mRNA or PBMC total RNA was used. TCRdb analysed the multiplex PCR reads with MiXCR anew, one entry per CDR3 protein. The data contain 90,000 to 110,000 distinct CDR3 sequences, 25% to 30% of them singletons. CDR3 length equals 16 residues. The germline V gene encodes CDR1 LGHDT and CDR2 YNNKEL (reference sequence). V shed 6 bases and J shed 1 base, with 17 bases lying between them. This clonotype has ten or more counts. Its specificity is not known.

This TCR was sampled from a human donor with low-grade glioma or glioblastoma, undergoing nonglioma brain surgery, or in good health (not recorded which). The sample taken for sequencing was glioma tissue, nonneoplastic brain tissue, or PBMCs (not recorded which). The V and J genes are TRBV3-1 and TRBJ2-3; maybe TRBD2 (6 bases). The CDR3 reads CASRKEREMGTDTQYF. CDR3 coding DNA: TGTGCCAGCAGGAAAGAACGGGAGATGGGCACAGATACGCAGTATTTT.